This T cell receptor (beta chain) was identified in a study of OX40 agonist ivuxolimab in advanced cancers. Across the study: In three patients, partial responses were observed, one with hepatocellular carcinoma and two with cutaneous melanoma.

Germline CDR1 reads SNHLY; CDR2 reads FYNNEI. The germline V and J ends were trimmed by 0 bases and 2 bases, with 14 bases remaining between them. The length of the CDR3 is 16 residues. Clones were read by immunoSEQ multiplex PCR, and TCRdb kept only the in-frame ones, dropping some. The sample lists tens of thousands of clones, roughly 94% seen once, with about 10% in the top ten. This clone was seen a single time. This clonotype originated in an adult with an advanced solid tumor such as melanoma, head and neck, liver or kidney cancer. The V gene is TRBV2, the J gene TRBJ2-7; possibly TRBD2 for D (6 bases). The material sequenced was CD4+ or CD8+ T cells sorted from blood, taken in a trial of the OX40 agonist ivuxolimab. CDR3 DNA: TGTGCCAGCAGTGAAGCGCCCGGGGGTTCGACCTACGAGCAGTACTTC. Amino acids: CASSEAPGGSTYEQYF.